Given below is one TCR beta chain in context. Its antigen is unidentified. Sequencing was performed with immunoSEQ multiplex PCR; in TCRdb, only in-frame clones are kept and a portion is missing. The sample includes 65,000 to 80,000 clones, about 89% of them seen just once. The data belong to a study of OX40 agonist ivuxolimab in advanced cancers. Turning to the study itself: Every 2 weeks, patients got intravenous ivuxolimab at one of six dose levels (0.01-10 mg/kg). Study-level results: It was not determined which antigens were specifically recognized by the peripheral T cells that had undergone clonal expansion.

This CDR3 is built from 11 residues. Germline V CDR1 and CDR2: MNHNY, SVGAGI (reference sequence). The ends were cut back, 5 bases at V and 3 bases at J, with 4 bases in the middle. The sequenced sample was CD4+ or CD8+ T cells sorted from blood, obtained in a trial of the OX40 agonist ivuxolimab. The TCR sequence derives from an adult with an advanced solid tumor such as melanoma, head and neck, liver or kidney cancer. The chain combines TRBV6-6 with TRBJ1-2, with D unclear. The CDR3 loop is CASSLDYGYTF. CDR3 DNA sequence: TGTGCCAGCAGTCTAGACTATGGCTACACCTTC.